What follows is one TCR beta chain and its context. Antigen: not known. At the DNA level, this CDR3 is encoded by other sequences in the same sample as well. This record comes from a study of cytomegalovirus exposure and HLA in healthy donors. With V trimmed by 4 bases and J by 6 bases, 6 bases remained unmatched. The CDR3 covers 15 residues. The germline CDR1 and CDR2 sequences are SNHLY and FYNNEI. The PCR contained 60 Vbeta and 13 Jbeta primers. Measured with immunoSEQ multiplex PCR; TCRdb has only the in-frame clones, and not every one. The table includes roughly 180,000 clones, nearly 80% detected once. Study outcomes and limitations: Published work reported that the classifier diagnosed cytomegalovirus status with high specificity and sensitivity.

Sample: PBMCs. The receptor was isolated from a man in his fifties or sixties in good health and CMV-seropositive. This sequence joins TRBV2 and TRBJ1-6; 7 bases align to TRBD1. The CDR3 bases are TGTGCCAGCAGTGTAGAGGGGGCTACTAATTCACCCCTCCACTTT. Amino acids: CASSVEGATNSPLHF.